A selection of T cell receptor beta chains follows, all from one sample in a study of Tregs in tolerant kidney transplant recipients. The table came from immunoSEQ multiplex PCR; TCRdb's copy has only in-frame clones and leaves some out. This table has roughly 120,000 clones, roughly 92% appearing once. Sequencing was performed on CD4+ T cells from blood. These receptors were taken from a human donor in good health. CDR3s include the opening cysteine and the closing phenylalanine or tryptophan. Fields, in order: J gene, V gene, clone size, D gene, CDR3 protein, CDR3 DNA. A D gene is named only where the DNA matches it firmly. The size field is filled for only some rows; it gives once, few, many or a size class.

J: TRBJ2-7
V: TRBV19
size: once
D: TRBD1
CDR3: CASSTTGQGGGEQYF
DNA: TGTGCCAGTAGTACCACGGGACAGGGTGGCGGCGAGCAGTACTTC

J: TRBJ2-1
V: TRBV7-9
size: -
D: TRBD2
CDR3: CASSLVAGGYNEQFF
DNA: TGTGCCAGCAGCTTAGTGGCGGGGGGATACAATGAGCAGTTCTTC

J: TRBJ2-7
V: TRBV29-1
size: -
D: -
CDR3: CSVATGQGAYEQYF
DNA: TGCAGCGTTGCCACCGGACAAGGAGCCTACGAGCAGTACTTC

J: TRBJ1-1
V: TRBV30
size: -
D: -
CDR3: CAWSSNGLRKNTEAFF
DNA: TGTGCCTGGAGTTCGAACGGGCTGCGGAAGAACACTGAAGCTTTCTTT

J: TRBJ1-2
V: TRBV15
size: -
D: -
CDR3: CATSRDYQGANYGYTF
DNA: TGTGCCACCAGCAGAGATTACCAGGGCGCTAACTATGGCTACACCTTC

J: TRBJ2-5
V: TRBV6-5
size: -
D: -
CDR3: CASSYFGGQETQYF
DNA: TGTGCCAGCAGTTACTTTGGGGGCCAAGAGACCCAGTACTTC

J: TRBJ1-1
V: TRBV5-1
size: -
D: -
CDR3: CASSLRGGREAFF
DNA: TGCGCCAGCAGCTTGCGCGGGGGGCGAGAAGCTTTCTTT

J: TRBJ2-3
V: TRBV5-1
size: -
D: TRBD1
CDR3: CASSRQGAVEDTQYF
DNA: TGCGCCAGCAGCCGACAGGGGGCGGTCGAAGATACGCAGTATTTT

J: TRBJ1-1
V: TRBV7-9
size: -
D: -
CDR3: CASSPPSAGNTEAFF
DNA: TGTGCCAGCAGCCCCCCCAGCGCTGGGAACACTGAAGCTTTCTTT

J: TRBJ1-1
V: TRBV10-3
size: once
D: -
CDR3: CAISESKSEAFF
DNA: TGTGCCATCAGTGAGTCGAAGTCAGAAGCTTTCTTT

J: TRBJ1-1
V: TRBV11-2
size: -
D: -
CDR3: CASSSFLGGTEAFF
DNA: TGTGCCAGCAGCTCCTTCCTTGGCGGCACTGAAGCTTTCTTT

J: TRBJ1-2
V: TRBV27
size: -
D: -
CDR3: CASSLEGYNYGYTF
DNA: TGTGCCAGCAGTTTAGAAGGCTACAACTATGGCTACACCTTC

J: TRBJ1-2
V: TRBV30
size: -
D: -
CDR3: CAWRVSGSYLRGYTF
DNA: TGTGCCTGGAGGGTATCCGGGAGCTACTTGAGGGGCTACACCTTC

J: TRBJ2-1
V: TRBV9
size: few
D: TRBD2
CDR3: CASSAGGRANEQFF
DNA: TGTGCCAGCAGCGCTGGGGGGAGGGCTAATGAGCAGTTCTTC

J: TRBJ2-2
V: TRBV7-7
size: -
D: TRBD1
CDR3: CASSWDRAGELFF
DNA: TGTGCTAGCAGCTGGGACAGGGCCGGGGAGCTGTTTTTT

J: TRBJ2-2
V: TRBV10-1
size: -
D: TRBD2
CDR3: CASKPGLGAGELFF
DNA: TGCGCCAGCAAGCCGGGACTAGGGGCCGGGGAGCTGTTTTTT

J: TRBJ2-7
V: TRBV19
size: -
D: TRBD2
CDR3: CASSPPLGLAGPYEQYF
DNA: TGTGCCAGTAGTCCCCCCCTAGGACTAGCGGGACCCTACGAGCAGTACTTC

J: TRBJ1-3
V: TRBV2
size: -
D: -
CDR3: CASSTRDTGNTIYF
DNA: TGTGCCAGCAGCACACGGGATACTGGAAACACCATATATTTT

J: TRBJ1-3
V: TRBV19
size: -
D: -
CDR3: CASSSPGGGNTIYF
DNA: TGTGCCAGTAGTTCCCCGGGAGGTGGAAACACCATATATTTT

J: TRBJ1-6
V: TRBV30
size: -
D: TRBD1
CDR3: CAWSGQGARNSPLHF
DNA: TGTGCCTGGAGTGGACAGGGGGCCCGTAATTCACCCCTCCACTTT

J: TRBJ2-2
V: TRBV18
size: -
D: -
CDR3: CASSPPSSATTGELFF
DNA: TGTGCCAGCTCACCTCCTTCGTCGGCAACCACCGGGGAGCTGTTTTTT

J: TRBJ2-5
V: TRBV29-1
size: -
D: TRBD1
CDR3: CSVELDRGLFQETQYF
DNA: TGCAGCGTTGAACTGGACAGGGGGCTATTCCAAGAGACCCAGTACTTC

J: TRBJ1-2
V: TRBV25-1
size: -
D: TRBD1
CDR3: CASSEWTGNYGYTF
DNA: TGTGCCAGCAGTGAATGGACAGGGAACTATGGCTACACCTTC

J: TRBJ1-2
V: TRBV15
size: -
D: TRBD1
CDR3: CATSFPGTGVYGYTF
DNA: TGTGCCACCAGTTTTCCCGGGACAGGGGTCTATGGCTACACCTTC

J: TRBJ2-1
V: TRBV5-1
size: -
D: TRBD1
CDR3: CASSLEDRAKGEQFF
DNA: TGCGCCAGCAGCTTGGAGGACAGGGCCAAGGGTGAGCAGTTCTTC

J: TRBJ2-7
V: TRBV5-6
size: -
D: -
CDR3: CASSLVQAGVHHEQYF
DNA: TGTGCCAGCAGCTTGGTTCAGGCAGGGGTTCACCACGAGCAGTACTTC

J: TRBJ2-7
V: TRBV19
size: -
D: TRBD1
CDR3: CASSTDRAYEQYF
DNA: TGTGCCAGTAGTACCGACAGGGCCTACGAGCAGTACTTC

J: TRBJ2-2
V: TRBV5-1
size: -
D: TRBD1
CDR3: CASSLKGQGATGELFF
DNA: TGCGCCAGCAGCTTGAAGGGACAGGGGGCCACCGGGGAGCTGTTTTTT

J: TRBJ2-1
V: TRBV29-1
size: -
D: TRBD2
CDR3: CSVGGLAEISYNEQFF
DNA: TGCAGCGTTGGGGGACTAGCGGAAATCTCCTACAATGAGCAGTTCTTC

J: TRBJ2-2
V: TRBV7-2
size: -
D: TRBD2
CDR3: CASSQREGQSTGELFF
DNA: TGTGCCAGCAGCCAGCGGGAGGGCCAGAGCACCGGGGAGCTGTTTTTT

J: TRBJ2-7
V: TRBV29-1
size: -
D: -
CDR3: CSVDGEQGGSGDEQYF
DNA: TGCAGCGTTGATGGGGAACAGGGAGGTTCGGGAGACGAGCAGTACTTC

J: TRBJ2-7
V: TRBV14
size: -
D: TRBD2
CDR3: CASSRGHPPGLAGEKASYEQYF
DNA: TGTGCCAGCAGCCGCGGACATCCCCCAGGTCTAGCGGGAGAAAAGGCCTCCTACGAGCAGTACTTC

J: TRBJ1-1
V: TRBV27
size: -
D: TRBD1
CDR3: CASSRQGANTEAFF
DNA: TGTGCCAGCAGCAGACAGGGGGCGAACACTGAAGCTTTCTTT

J: TRBJ2-2
V: TRBV5-1
size: -
D: -
CDR3: CASSSNSGHNTGELFF
DNA: TGCGCCAGCAGCTCGAATTCTGGACATAACACCGGGGAGCTGTTTTTT

J: TRBJ2-5
V: TRBV6-6
size: -
D: TRBD1
CDR3: CASSLGTGLETQYF
DNA: TGTGCCAGCAGCCTAGGGACAGGCTTAGAGACCCAGTACTTC

J: TRBJ1-2
V: TRBV19
size: once
D: -
CDR3: CASRDLGGALDYGYTF
DNA: TGTGCCAGTAGGGACCTCGGAGGGGCCCTAGACTATGGCTACACCTTC

J: TRBJ2-7
V: TRBV6-5
size: -
D: TRBD2
CDR3: CASSYQSGGVYEQYF
DNA: TGTGCCAGCAGTTACCAGAGCGGGGGGGTCTACGAGCAGTACTTC

J: TRBJ1-5
V: TRBV6-6
size: once
D: -
CDR3: CASSYPEGTWDQPQHF
DNA: TGTGCCAGCAGTTACCCCGAGGGGACATGGGATCAGCCCCAGCATTTT

J: TRBJ2-2
V: TRBV7-8
size: -
D: TRBD2
CDR3: CASSSQRDGRPGELFF
DNA: TGTGCCAGCAGCTCCCAGCGGGACGGAAGACCCGGGGAGCTGTTTTTT

J: TRBJ2-3
V: TRBV19
size: -
D: TRBD2
CDR3: CASSRGTSADTQYF
DNA: TGTGCCAGTAGTAGAGGGACTAGCGCAGATACGCAGTATTTT

J: TRBJ2-2
V: TRBV5-1
size: -
D: -
CDR3: CASSLAPGINTGELFF
DNA: TGCGCCAGCAGCTTGGCCCCGGGAATTAACACCGGGGAGCTGTTTTTT

J: TRBJ1-2
V: TRBV28
size: -
D: TRBD1
CDR3: CASSSAQGARSYGYTF
DNA: TGTGCCAGCAGTTCTGCCCAGGGGGCGCGGAGCTATGGCTACACCTTC

J: TRBJ2-7
V: TRBV6-1
size: -
D: TRBD1
CDR3: CASRRGQGAYEQYF
DNA: TGTGCCAGCAGAAGGGGACAGGGGGCCTACGAGCAGTACTTC

J: TRBJ1-3
V: TRBV10-1
size: -
D: -
CDR3: CASSDPGGPSSGNTIYF
DNA: TGCGCCAGCAGTGACCCTGGCGGGCCGAGCTCTGGAAACACCATATATTTT

J: TRBJ1-6
V: TRBV21-1
size: few
D: -
CDR3: CASSKATGGSYNSPLHF
DNA: TGTGCCAGCAGCAAAGCGACAGGCGGCTCCTATAATTCACCCCTCCACTTT

J: TRBJ1-2
V: TRBV30
size: -
D: -
CDR3: CAWSVMGSWGYTF
DNA: TGTGCCTGGAGCGTTATGGGCAGCTGGGGCTACACCTTC

J: TRBJ2-7
V: TRBV5-6
size: -
D: TRBD1
CDR3: CASSSGQGSWEQYF
DNA: TGTGCCAGCAGCTCCGGACAGGGTTCCTGGGAGCAGTACTTC